This T cell receptor beta chain was retrieved from a study of cytomegalovirus exposure and HLA in healthy donors (dated 2017 in TCRdb). Regarding the complete study: According to an earlier analysis of a few hundred of the donors, about 180 million T cells yielded 117 million unique TCR beta sequences and about 300 Gb of sequence data. A few DR-DQ haplotypes were treated as single units for association and clustering because of strong linkage in the cohort. A later genetic analysis took genome-wide SNP genotypes for about three fifths of the roughly 670 donors and used that subset as a discovery cohort. To predict cytomegalovirus infection status, the study combined high-throughput TCR immunosequencing, statistical association of individual TCRs with disease status, and machine learning. An early release covering over 500 HLA-typed donors comprised around 300 gigabases of sequencing data and 85 million to 100 million unique TCR sequences. The number of typed donors differed by locus: about 620-640 for A, B, C, DRB1 and DQB1; some 500 for DQA1; approximately 600 for DPA1; and around 490 for DPB1. In an earlier analysis of about 590 of the donors, high-throughput TCR beta sequencing was used to judge whether each TCR beta V gene segment behaved as functional or pseudogenic. The study aimed to test whether signatures of past pathogen exposure could be identified by cataloging public T cell receptors. Alongside the repertoire data, information on donor age, sex, ethnicity and CMV serostatus was compiled. Both class I and class II loci were covered by HLA typing, at four-digit resolution. The study used immunosequencing to profile the T cell repertoires of more than 650 subjects and linked those repertoires to cytomegalovirus serostatus. Among 398 genotyped donors of the cohort, an average of approximately 240,000 unique TCR beta nucleotide sequences were sequenced per donor, roughly 18% of them non-productive. To study patterns of TCR occurrence, a later analysis re-analyzed previously published TCR beta repertoires from 500 to 850 donors and added high-resolution HLA genotyping. Among the roughly 410 genotyped donors, more than 70% belonged to the genetic ancestry cluster associated with self-reported Caucasian donors. Rather than using new phenotypic data, the later analysis identified candidate immune exposures from TCR beta sequences and from how often those sequences occurred across donors. All discovery cohort repertoires had been generated using a single sequencing platform. In addition to the first cohort of several hundred subjects, a separate validation cohort of 120 different subjects was used. General findings and caveats noted by the study authors: Correlated functional status among segregating V segments might be attributable to linkage disequilibrium, but an unknown experimental factor could not be ruled out. According to a later analysis, parvovirus B19, influenza, CMV and Epstein-Barr virus appeared linked to several top co-occurrence clusters. A total of 164 TCR beta chains were listed by the study as associated with cytomegalovirus. A few of the identified cytomegalovirus-associated TCR beta chains were confirmed in vitro to be specific for cytomegalovirus antigens. Broadly in line with IMGT annotations, most TCR beta V segments showed up in productive rearrangements about 90% or about 30% of the time in an earlier analysis of 450 to 600 of the donors. A further reported finding was that TCR beta sequences accurately predicted the HLA-A and HLA-B alleles for most subjects in the first cohort. Seventeen rarely observed V segments, including chromosome 9 orphons, were excluded from the earlier analysis of 550 to 700 of the donors because counts were too low. CMV serostatus was the only immune exposure information available for the cohort. Compared with the approximately 600-donor mean, donors in an Asian-associated ancestry cluster had fewer N-insertions in productive TCRs, according to a later genetic analysis. A later analysis found that HLA-associated TCR beta chains were more clonally expanded and had lower generation probabilities than equally common non-associated chains. Specific HLA alleles were associated with 15,000 to 20,000 TCR beta sequences at a false discovery rate of 0.05 in a later analysis. Most TCR sequences were observed very rarely across donors, whereas some public TCRs were present in many individuals. In a later genetic analysis, a missense DCLRE1C variant was associated with V-gene and J-gene trimming of TCR beta chains, and the association was replicated in an independent cohort. Because the 87-base-pair reads could not distinguish some IMGT-functional V segments, including TRBV6-2 and TRBV6-3, those segments were excluded. In a later analysis, TCR association rates were found to vary across HLA loci, with the most associated TCRs seen for DRB1 alleles and the fewest for HLA-C alleles. According to the authors, the approach could potentially be generalized to other disease states and immunological phenotypes. Strong co-occurrence of HLA alleles, especially DR and DQ, made assigning TCR associations to individual alleles difficult. In a later analysis, most CMV-associated TCR beta chains were found to appear HLA-restricted, with HLA associations seemingly driven largely by CMV exposure. HLA typing was unavailable for some donors at each locus, so association tests used only the typed subset. A cluster of highly shared sequence variants was judged likely to represent a technical artifact of the sequencing pipeline. The classifier was reported to diagnose cytomegalovirus status with high specificity and sensitivity in both the original cohort and the validation cohort. In this cohort, only TCR beta chains were sequenced, and detectable features were limited by the absence of alpha or paired-chain data. Presence/absence analyses assumed roughly uniform sequencing depth across donors, an assumption that may not hold.

Trimming removed 6 bases from V and 0 bases from J; the gene matches leave 3 bases unexplained. Via the germline V gene, CDR1 is MDHEN and CDR2 SYDVKM. The CDR3, cysteine through phenylalanine, is 15 amino acids long. Only CDR3 DNA remains: 45 bases, in frame from the first base. Library preparation was by the immunoSEQ multiplex PCR assay. For the multiplex PCR, a mixture combining 60 forward primers for TCR Vbeta segments and 13 reverse primers for TCR Jbeta segments was used. A multiplex PCR assay on genomic DNA amplified the CDR3 region of rearranged TCR beta genes. The amplified TCR beta libraries were sequenced on the Illumina HiSeq System as 87-base-pair reads. Regarding the original processing steps: A later analysis tallied around 80 million unique TCR beta chains across the 600 to 700 repertoires, and 10 million to 11 million of those chains were shared by two or more donors. A nearest-neighbor algorithm error-corrected the raw reads and collapsed the reads into unique sequences, merging closely related sequences to remove PCR and sequencing errors. V, D and J gene segments were assigned by aligning CDR3 sequences to IMGT reference sequences. For a sequence to be retained, at least a six-nucleotide match to both a V gene segment and a J gene segment was required. Rearrangements were classified as productive when the CDR3 lacked stop codons and remained in frame with V and J, and all other rearrangements were classified as non-productive. CDR3 was defined according to IMGT convention as the region running from the second conserved V-encoded cysteine to the conserved J-encoded phenylalanine. In an earlier analysis of around 570 of the donors, sequences lacking an unambiguous match to a single V gene segment were excluded. In an earlier analysis of about 590 of the donors, a V segment was called functional when productive rearrangements were above 56.7%, and segregating when the standard deviation between donors exceeded 5%. A statistical classification framework was built to diagnose cytomegalovirus status from the catalog of TCR beta chain sequences. In a later analysis, V and J genes were assigned by comparing TCR nucleotide sequences against IMGT/GENE-DB human TR gene sequences. The TCRdist pipeline was used in a later analysis to assign CDR3 sequences and most-parsimonious VDJ recombination scenarios. A later analysis defined each TCR beta chain by its CDR3 amino acid sequence plus V-gene family, and excluded reads lacking a unique V-gene family. To address suspected cross-contamination and a sequencing artifact, a later analysis removed around 590 highly shared, low-generation-probability nucleotide sequences. A later analysis calculated a clonal expansion index for each public chain from normalized within-repertoire ranks of inferred template counts. A later analysis computed generation probabilities with a VDJ recombination model fitted to out-of-frame rearrangements, and checked the results against IGoR. A later analysis scored TCR-TCR, TCR-HLA and TCR-CMV co-occurrence with hypergeometric tests, applying a repertoire-size bias correction to TCR pairs. In a later analysis, false discovery rates were estimated by permuting HLA or CMV assignments 20 times. A later analysis grouped co-occurring TCRs with DBSCAN, adding TCRdist sequence similarity when clustering within HLA-allele-positive subsets. Co-occurrence clustering excluded repertoires with fewer than 30,000 or more than 120,000 public chains, plus five with anomalous nucleotide sharing. In TCRdb, the immuneACCESS table is reduced to in-frame sequences with V and J assigned. These tables do not hold every clone; where another copy was compared, an unresolved V gene accounts for under half, and the others remain unexplained. V, J and clone size are taken as reported in that table, and D and trimming were inferred from the DNA itself. This sample's table contains around 50,000 clones. The ten largest clones capture about 6.7% of the sample.

The cohort was made up of approximately 670 healthy bone marrow donors. At the time of sampling, all cohort members were nominally healthy, though unrecorded immune exposures were likely present. The donor was CMV seronegative and belonged to the group of more than 300 seronegative cohort members. Each donor provided a peripheral blood sample, and peripheral blood mononuclear cells were used for TCR beta sequencing. The Qiagen DNeasy Blood Extraction Kit was used to extract genomic DNA from the blood cell samples. Comments on this clone: Its target antigen remains unknown.

Sequencing was performed on PBMCs. The sequence derives from a woman in her thirties or forties in good health and CMV-seronegative. The chain is assembled from TRBV28 and TRBJ2-1, with 9 bases matching TRBD2. CDR3 protein: CASSSSGTSYNEQFF. The DNA is TGTGCCAGCAGCTCTAGCGGGACCTCCTACAATGAGCAGTTCTTC. Outside the CDR3, residues come from the reference TRBV28 and TRBJ2-1 proteins, so the full variable domain is: DVKVTQSSRYLVKRTGEKVFLECVQDMDHENMFWYRQDPGLGLRLIYFSYDVKMKEKGDIPEGYSVSREKKERFSLILESASTNQTSMYLCASSSSGTSYNEQFFGPGTRLTVL.